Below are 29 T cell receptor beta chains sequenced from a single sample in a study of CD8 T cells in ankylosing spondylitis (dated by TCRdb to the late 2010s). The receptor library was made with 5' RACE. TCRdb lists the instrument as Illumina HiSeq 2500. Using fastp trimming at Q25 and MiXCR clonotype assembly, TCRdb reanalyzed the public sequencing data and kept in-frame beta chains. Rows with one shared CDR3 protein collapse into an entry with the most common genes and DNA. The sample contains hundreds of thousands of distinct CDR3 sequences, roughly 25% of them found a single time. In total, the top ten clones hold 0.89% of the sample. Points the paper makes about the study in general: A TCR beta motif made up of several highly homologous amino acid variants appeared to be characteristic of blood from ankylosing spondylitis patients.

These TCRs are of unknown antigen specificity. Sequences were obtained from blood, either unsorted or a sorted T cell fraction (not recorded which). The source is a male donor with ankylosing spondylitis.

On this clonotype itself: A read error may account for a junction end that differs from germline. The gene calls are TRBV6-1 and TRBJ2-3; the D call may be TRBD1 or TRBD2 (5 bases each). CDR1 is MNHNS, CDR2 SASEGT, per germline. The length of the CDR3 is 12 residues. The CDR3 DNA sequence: TGTGCCAGCAGTGTTGGGGGAGATACCCAGTATTTT. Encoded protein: CASSVGGDTQYF.

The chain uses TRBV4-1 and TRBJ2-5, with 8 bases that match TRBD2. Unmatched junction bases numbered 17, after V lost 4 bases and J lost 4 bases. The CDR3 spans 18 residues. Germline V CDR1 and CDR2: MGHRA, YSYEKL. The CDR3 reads CASSRLERGGRGRETQYF. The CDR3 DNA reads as TGCGCCAGCAGCCGCCTGGAGCGCGGGGGGAGGGGGAGAGAGACCCAGTACTTC.

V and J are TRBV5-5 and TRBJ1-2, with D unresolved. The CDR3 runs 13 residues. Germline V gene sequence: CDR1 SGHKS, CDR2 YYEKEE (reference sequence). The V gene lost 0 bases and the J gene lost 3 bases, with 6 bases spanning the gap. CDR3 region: CASSLEVHYGYTF. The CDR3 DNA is TGTGCCAGCAGCTTGGAGGTCCACTATGGCTACACCTTC.

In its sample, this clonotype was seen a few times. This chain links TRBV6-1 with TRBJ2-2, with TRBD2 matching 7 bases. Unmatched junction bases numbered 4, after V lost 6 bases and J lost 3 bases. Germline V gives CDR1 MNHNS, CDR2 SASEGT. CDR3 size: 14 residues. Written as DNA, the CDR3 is TGTGCCAGCAGGGGGGGGGAGTACACCGGGGAGCTGTTTTTT. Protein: CASRGGEYTGELFF.

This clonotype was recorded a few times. The CDR3 spells CASRSGGDSNQPQHF. The CDR3 DNA reads as TGTGCCAGCAGGAGTGGGGGAGATAGCAATCAGCCCCAGCATTTT. This rearrangement joins TRBV28 to TRBJ1-5, with a weak D call TRBD1 (5 bases). Trimming pared 6 bases from V and 0 bases from J, leaving 12 bases between. The CDR3 length is 15 residues. Germline CDR1 is MDHEN and CDR2 is SYDVKM.

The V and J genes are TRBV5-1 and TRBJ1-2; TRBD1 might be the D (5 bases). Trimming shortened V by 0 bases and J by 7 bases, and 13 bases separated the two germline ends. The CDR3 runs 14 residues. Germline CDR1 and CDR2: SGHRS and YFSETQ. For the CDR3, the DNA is TGCGCCAGCAGCTTGGCCGACAGAGCCGGTGGCTACACCTTC. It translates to CASSLADRAGGYTF. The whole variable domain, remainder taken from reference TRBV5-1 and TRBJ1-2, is KAGVTQTPRYLIKTRGQQVTLSCSPISGHRSVSWYQQTPGQGLQFLFEYFSETQRNKGNFPGRFSGRQFSNSRSEMNVSTLELGDSALYLCASSLADRAGGYTFGSGTRLTVV.

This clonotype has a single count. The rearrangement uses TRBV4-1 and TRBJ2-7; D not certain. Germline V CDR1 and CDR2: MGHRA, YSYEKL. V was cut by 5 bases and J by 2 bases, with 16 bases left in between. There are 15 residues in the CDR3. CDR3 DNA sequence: TGCGCCAGCAGCACCGCCGACACCAAGGCCTACGAGCAGTACTTC. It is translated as CASSTADTKAYEQYF.

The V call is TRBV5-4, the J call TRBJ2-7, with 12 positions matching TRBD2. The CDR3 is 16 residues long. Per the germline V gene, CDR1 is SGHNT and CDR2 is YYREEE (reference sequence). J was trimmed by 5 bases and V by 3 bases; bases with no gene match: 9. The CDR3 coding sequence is TGTGCCAGCAGCTCGCAGACTAGCGGGAGATTCCACGAGCAGTACTTC. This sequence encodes CASSSQTSGRFHEQYF.

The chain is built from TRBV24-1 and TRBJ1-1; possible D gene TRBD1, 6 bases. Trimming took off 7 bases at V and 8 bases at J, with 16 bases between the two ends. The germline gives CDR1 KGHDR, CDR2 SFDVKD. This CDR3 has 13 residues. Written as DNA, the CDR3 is TGTGCCACCAGAGACAATACAGGGACAGAAGCTTTCTTT. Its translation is CATRDNTGTEAFF.

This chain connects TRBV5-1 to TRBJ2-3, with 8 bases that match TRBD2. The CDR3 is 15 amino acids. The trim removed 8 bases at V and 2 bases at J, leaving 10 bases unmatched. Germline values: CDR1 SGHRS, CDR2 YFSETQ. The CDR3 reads CARSGSGANTDTQYF. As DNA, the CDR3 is TGCGCCAGGAGCGGGAGCGGGGCTAACACAGATACGCAGTATTTT.

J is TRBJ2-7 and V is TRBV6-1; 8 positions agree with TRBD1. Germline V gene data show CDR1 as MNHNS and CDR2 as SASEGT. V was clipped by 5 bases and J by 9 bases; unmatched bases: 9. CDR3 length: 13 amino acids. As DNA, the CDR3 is TGTGCCAGCAGTAGGGACAGGAGCTCGGCGCAGTACGTC. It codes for CASSRDRSSAQYV.

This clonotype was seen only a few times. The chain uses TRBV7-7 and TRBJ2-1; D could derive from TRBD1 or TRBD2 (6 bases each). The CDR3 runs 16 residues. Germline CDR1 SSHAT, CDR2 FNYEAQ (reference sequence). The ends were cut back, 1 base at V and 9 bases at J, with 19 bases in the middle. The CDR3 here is CASSLEGRGVHGEQFF. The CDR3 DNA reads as TGTGCCAGCAGCTTAGAGGGAAGGGGGGTTCACGGTGAGCAGTTCTTC.

CDR3 in amino acids: CASSPLAGRTSGANVLTF. In DNA form, the CDR3 reads TGTGCCAGCAGTCCATTAGCGGGACGTACTTCTGGGGCCAACGTCCTGACTTTC. The chain links TRBV28 to TRBJ2-6; 8 nucleotides match TRBD2. The CDR3 runs to 18 residues. The V segment lost 5 bases and the J segment 1 base; nucleotides outside the gene matches: 10. Germline-derived CDR1 and CDR2 are MDHEN and SYDVKM.

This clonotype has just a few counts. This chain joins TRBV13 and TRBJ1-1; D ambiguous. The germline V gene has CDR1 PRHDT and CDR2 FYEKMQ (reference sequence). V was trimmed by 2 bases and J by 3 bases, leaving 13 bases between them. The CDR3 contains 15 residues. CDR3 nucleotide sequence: TGTGCCAGCAGCTTAATCAACCCGATCGACACTGAAGCTTTCTTT. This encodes CASSLINPIDTEAFF.

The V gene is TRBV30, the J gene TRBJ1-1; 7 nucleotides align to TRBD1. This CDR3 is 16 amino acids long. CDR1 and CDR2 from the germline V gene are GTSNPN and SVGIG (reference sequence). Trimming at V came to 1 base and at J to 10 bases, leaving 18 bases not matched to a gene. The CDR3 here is CAWSATGGQFSPIAFF. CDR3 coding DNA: TGTGCCTGGAGTGCAACCGGGGGACAGTTCTCTCCGATAGCTTTCTTT.

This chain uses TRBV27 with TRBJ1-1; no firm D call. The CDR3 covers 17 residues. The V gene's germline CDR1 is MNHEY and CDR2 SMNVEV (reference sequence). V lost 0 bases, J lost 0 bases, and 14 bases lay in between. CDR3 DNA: TGTGCCAGCAGTTTATCATTTGTCGGTTCGCTGAACACTGAAGCTTTCTTT. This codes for CASSLSFVGSLNTEAFF.

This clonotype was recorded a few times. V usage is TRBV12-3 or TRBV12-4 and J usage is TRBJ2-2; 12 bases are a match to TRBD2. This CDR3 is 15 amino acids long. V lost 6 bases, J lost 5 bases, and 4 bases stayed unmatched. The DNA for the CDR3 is TGTGCCAGCAGATCCGGGACTAGCGGGACCGGGGAGCTGTTTTTT. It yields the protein CASRSGTSGTGELFF.

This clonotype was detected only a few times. CDR3 residues: CATSRVVAGTDTQYF. CDR3 in DNA: TGTGCCACCAGCAGAGTAGTCGCGGGCACAGATACGCAGTATTTT. The V call is TRBV15, the J call TRBJ2-3, with D unresolved. V was shortened by 1 base and J by 1 base, with 9 bases between the two germline ends. The CDR3 is made up of 15 amino acids. Germline V gene data show CDR1 as LNHNV and CDR2 as YYDKDF (reference sequence).

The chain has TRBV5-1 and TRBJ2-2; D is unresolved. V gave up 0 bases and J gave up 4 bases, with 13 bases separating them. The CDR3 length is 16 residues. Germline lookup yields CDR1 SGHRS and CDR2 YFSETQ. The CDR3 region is CASSLASSRVTGELFF. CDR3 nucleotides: TGCGCCAGCAGCTTGGCATCGTCTAGGGTCACCGGGGAGCTGTTTTTT.

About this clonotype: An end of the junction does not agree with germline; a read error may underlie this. CDR3 coding DNA: TGCTGTGCTAGAGGGCCGCGGGCGGGAGCGCACTACAATGAGCAGTTCTTC. Translating gives CCARGPRAGAHYNEQFF. The rearrangement uses TRBV20-1 and TRBJ2-1, with 7 bases that match TRBD2. The CDR3 totals 17 residues. Germline V lookup: CDR1 DFQATT, CDR2 SNEGSKA (reference sequence).

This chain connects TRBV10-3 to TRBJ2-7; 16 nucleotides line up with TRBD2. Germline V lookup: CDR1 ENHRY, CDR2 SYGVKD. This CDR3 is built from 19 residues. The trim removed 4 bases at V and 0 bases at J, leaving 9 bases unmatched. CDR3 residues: CAISGRTGTSGRASYEQYF. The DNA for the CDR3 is TGTGCCATCAGTGGCCGGACCGGGACTAGCGGGAGGGCCTCCTACGAGCAGTACTTC.

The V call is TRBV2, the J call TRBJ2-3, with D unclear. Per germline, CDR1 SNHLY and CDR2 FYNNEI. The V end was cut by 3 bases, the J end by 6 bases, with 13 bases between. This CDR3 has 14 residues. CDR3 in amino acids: CASSERTSRDTQYF. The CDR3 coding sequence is TGTGCCAGCAGTGAGAGGACCTCCCGGGATACGCAGTATTTT.

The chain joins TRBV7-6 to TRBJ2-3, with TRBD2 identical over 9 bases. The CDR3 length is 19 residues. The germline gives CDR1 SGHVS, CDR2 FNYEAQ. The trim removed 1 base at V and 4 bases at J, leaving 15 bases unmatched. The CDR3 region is CASSLGGGVLAGSPDTQYF. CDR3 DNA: TGTGCCAGCAGCTTAGGGGGGGGAGTGCTAGCGGGATCACCAGATACGCAGTATTTT. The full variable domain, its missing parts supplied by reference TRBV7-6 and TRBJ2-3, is GAGVSQSPRYKVTKRGQDVALRCDPISGHVSLYWYRQALGQGPEFLTYFNYEAQQDKSGLPNDRFSAERPEGSISTLTIQRTEQRDSAMYRCASSLGGGVLAGSPDTQYFGPGTRLTVL.

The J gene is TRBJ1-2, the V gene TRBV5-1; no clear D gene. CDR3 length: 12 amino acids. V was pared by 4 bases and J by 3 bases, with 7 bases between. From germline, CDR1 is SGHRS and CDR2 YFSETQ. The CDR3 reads CASSRWDYGYTF. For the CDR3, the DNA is TGCGCCAGCAGCCGGTGGGACTATGGCTACACCTTC. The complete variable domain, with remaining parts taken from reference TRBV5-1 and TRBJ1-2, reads KAGVTQTPRYLIKTRGQQVTLSCSPISGHRSVSWYQQTPGQGLQFLFEYFSETQRNKGNFPGRFSGRQFSNSRSEMNVSTLELGDSALYLCASSRWDYGYTFGSGTRLTVV.

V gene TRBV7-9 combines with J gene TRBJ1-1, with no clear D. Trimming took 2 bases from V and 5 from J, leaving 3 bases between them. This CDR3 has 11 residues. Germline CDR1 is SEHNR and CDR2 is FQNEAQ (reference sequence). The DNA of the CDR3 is TGTGCCAGCAGCTTATTAACTGAAGCTTTCTTT. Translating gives CASSLLTEAFF.

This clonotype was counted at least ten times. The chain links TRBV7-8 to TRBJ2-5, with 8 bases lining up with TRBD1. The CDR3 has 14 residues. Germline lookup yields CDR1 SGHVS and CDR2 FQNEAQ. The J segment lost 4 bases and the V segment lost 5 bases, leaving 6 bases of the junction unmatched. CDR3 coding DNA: TGTGCCAGCAGCATGACAGGGGAAGGAGAGACCCAGTACTTC. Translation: CASSMTGEGETQYF.

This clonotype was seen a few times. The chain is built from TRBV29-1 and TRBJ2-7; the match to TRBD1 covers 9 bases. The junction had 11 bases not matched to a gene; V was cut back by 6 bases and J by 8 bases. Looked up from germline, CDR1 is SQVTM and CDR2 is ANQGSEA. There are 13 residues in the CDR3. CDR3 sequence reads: CSVEQRQGGKQYV. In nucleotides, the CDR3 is TGCAGCGTGGAACAGAGACAGGGGGGAAAGCAGTACGTC.

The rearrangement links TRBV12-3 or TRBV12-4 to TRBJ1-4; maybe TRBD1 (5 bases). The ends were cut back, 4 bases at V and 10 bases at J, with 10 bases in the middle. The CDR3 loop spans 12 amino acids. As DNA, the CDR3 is TGTGCCAGCAGTTCCGCAGGGACAAAACTGTTTTTT. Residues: CASSSAGTKLFF.

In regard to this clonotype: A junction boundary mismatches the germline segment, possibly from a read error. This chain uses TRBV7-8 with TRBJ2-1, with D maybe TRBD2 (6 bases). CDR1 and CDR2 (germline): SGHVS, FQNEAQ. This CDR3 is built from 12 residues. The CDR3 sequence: CASSPLLAQTIF. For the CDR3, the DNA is TGTGCCAGCAGCCCATTACTAGCCCAGACGATCTTC.